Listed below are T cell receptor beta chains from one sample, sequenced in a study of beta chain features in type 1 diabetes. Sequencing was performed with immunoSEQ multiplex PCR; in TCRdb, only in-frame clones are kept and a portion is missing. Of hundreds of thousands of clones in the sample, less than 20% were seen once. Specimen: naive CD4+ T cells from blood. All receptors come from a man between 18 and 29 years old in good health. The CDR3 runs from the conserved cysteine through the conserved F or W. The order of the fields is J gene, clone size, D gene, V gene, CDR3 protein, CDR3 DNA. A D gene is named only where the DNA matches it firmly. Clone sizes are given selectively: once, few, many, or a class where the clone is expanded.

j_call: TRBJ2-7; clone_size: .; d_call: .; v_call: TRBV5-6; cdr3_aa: CASSLGLLAAYEQYF; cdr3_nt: TGTGCCAGCAGCTTGGGGTTACTAGCAGCCTACGAGCAGTACTTC
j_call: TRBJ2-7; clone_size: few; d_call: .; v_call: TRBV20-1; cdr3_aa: CSASPWYEQYF; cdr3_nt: TGCAGTGCTAGTCCGTGGTACGAGCAGTACTTC
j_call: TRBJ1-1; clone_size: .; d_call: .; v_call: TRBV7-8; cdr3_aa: CALRRDEAFF; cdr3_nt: TGTGCCTTAAGAAGAGATGAAGCTTTCTTT
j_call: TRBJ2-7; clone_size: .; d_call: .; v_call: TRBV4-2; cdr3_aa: CASSRGTDYEQYF; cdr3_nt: TGTGCCAGCAGCCGCGGGACAGACTACGAGCAGTACTTC
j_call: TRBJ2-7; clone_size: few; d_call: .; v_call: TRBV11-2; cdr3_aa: CASSLRAAYEQYF; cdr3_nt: TGTGCCAGCAGCTTAAGGGCAGCCTACGAGCAGTACTTC
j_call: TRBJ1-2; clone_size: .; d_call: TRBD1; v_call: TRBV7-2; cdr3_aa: CASSYVQGYGYTF; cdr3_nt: TGTGCCAGCAGCTATGTACAGGGGTATGGCTACACCTTC
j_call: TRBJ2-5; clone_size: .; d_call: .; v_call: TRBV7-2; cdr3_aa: CASSPSRGGRETQYF; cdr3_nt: TGTGCCAGCAGCCCCAGCAGGGGGGGGCGAGAGACCCAGTACTTC
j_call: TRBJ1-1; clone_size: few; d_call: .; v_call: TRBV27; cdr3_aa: CASSLVGVGNTEAFF; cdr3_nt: TGTGCCAGCAGTTTAGTCGGTGTGGGGAACACTGAAGCTTTCTTT
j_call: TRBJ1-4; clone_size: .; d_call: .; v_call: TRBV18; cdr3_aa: CASSADSWDNEKLFF; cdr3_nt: TGTGCCAGCTCGGCCGACAGTTGGGATAATGAAAAACTGTTTTTT
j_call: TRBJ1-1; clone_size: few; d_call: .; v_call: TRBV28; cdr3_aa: CASSLEARKTEAFF; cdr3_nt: TGTGCCAGCAGTTTAGAGGCCCGGAAGACTGAAGCTTTCTTT
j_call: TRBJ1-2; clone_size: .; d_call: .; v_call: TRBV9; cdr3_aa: CASSASPGGTGGYTF; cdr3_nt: TGTGCCAGCAGCGCGAGTCCCGGGGGAACGGGTGGCTACACCTTC
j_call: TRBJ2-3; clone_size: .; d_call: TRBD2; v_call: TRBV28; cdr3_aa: CASSSAGLAGGPSATDTQYF; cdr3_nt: TGTGCCAGCAGTTCCGCGGGACTAGCGGGGGGGCCTTCTGCCACAGATACGCAGTATTTT
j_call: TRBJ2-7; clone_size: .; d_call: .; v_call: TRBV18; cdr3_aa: CASSPNQVLLDEQYF; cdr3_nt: TGTGCCAGCTCACCAAACCAGGTCTTACTCGACGAGCAGTACTTC
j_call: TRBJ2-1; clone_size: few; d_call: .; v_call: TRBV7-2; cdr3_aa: CASSFTSGLDNEQFF; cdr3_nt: TGTGCCAGCAGCTTTACGAGCGGGCTGGACAATGAGCAGTTCTTC
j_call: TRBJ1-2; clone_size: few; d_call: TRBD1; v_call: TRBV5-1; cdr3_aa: CASSGQGNGYTF; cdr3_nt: TGCGCCAGCAGCGGACAGGGGAATGGCTACACCTTC
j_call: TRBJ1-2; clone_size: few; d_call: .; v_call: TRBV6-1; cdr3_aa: CASSLDTSSYGYTF; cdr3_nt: TGTGCCAGCAGCCTGGACACCTCTAGCTATGGCTACACCTTC
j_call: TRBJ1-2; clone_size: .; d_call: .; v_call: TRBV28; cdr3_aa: CASSLMVWPRGYTF; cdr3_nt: TGTGCCAGCAGTTTAATGGTCTGGCCGCGGGGCTACACCTTC
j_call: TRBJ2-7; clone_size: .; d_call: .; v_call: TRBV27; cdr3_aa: CASSLGRVTRGTPYEQYF; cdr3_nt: TGTGCCAGCAGTTTGGGTCGGGTGACTCGGGGTACTCCCTACGAGCAGTACTTC
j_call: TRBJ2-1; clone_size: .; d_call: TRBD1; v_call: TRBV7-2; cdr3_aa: CASSLIRDRGDKQFF; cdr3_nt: TGTGCCAGCAGCCTAATCCGGGACAGGGGAGATAAGCAGTTCTTC
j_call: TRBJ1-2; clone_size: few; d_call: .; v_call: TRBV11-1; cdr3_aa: CASSLEEGPYGYTF; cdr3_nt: TGTGCCAGCAGCTTAGAAGAGGGGCCCTATGGCTACACCTTC
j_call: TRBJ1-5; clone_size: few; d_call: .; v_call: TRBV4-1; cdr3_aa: CASSQESVFNQPQHF; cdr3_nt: TGCGCCAGCAGCCAAGAATCGGTCTTCAATCAGCCCCAGCATTTT
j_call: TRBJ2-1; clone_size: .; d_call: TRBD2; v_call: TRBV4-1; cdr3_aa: CASSHRSGRASQSHNEQFF; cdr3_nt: TGCGCCAGCAGCCACCGCTCCGGGAGGGCCTCTCAATCCCACAATGAGCAGTTCTTC
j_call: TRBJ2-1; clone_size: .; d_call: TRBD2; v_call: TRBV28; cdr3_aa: CASSLKGLAGDEQFF; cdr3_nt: TGTGCCAGCAGTTTAAAGGGACTAGCGGGGGATGAGCAGTTCTTC
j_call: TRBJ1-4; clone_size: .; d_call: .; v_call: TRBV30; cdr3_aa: CAWRGGAAEKLFF; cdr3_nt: TGTGCCTGGCGTGGGGGGGCAGCAGAAAAACTGTTTTTT
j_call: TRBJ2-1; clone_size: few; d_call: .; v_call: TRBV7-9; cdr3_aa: CASSWNVLGSYNEQFF; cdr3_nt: TGTGCCAGCAGCTGGAACGTCCTGGGCTCCTACAATGAGCAGTTCTTC
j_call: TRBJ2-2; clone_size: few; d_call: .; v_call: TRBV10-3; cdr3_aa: CAISGAGELFF; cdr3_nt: TGTGCCATCAGTGGGGCCGGGGAGCTGTTTTTT
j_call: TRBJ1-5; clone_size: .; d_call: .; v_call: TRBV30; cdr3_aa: CAWSPQDENQPQHF; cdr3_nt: TGTGCCTGGAGTCCTCAAGACGAGAATCAGCCCCAGCATTTT
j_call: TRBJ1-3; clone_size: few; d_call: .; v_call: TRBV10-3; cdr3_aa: CAIRPGSNSGNTIYF; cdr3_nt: TGTGCCATCAGGCCGGGGTCTAACTCTGGAAACACCATATATTTT
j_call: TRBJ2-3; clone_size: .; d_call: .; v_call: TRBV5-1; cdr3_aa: CASSLERASTDTQYF; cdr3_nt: TGCGCCAGCAGCTTGGAGCGAGCTAGCACAGATACGCAGTATTTT
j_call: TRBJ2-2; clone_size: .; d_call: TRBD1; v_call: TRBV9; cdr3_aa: CASSFRTGANTGELFF; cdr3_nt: TGTGCCAGCAGCTTCCGGACAGGGGCGAACACCGGGGAGCTGTTTTTT
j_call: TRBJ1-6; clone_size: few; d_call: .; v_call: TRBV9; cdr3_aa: CASSVAEGRSSYNSPLHF; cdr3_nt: TGTGCCAGCAGCGTAGCGGAGGGCCGGAGCTCCTATAATTCACCCCTCCACTTT
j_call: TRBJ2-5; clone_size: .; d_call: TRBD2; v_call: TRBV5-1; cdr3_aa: CASSLAGGPQETQYF; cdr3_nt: TGCGCCAGCAGCTTAGCGGGAGGGCCTCAGGAGACCCAGTACTTC
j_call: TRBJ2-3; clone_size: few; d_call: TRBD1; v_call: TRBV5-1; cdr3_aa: CASKSDRGLTDTQYF; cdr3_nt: TGCGCCAGCAAGTCGGACAGGGGATTGACAGATACGCAGTATTTT
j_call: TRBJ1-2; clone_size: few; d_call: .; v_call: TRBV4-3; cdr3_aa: CASSQSLAGRGYGYTF; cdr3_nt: TGCGCCAGCAGCCAAAGCCTGGCAGGCCGAGGCTATGGCTACACCTTC
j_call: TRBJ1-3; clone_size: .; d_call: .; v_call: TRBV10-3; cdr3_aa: CAISESSGRNTIYF; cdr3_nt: TGTGCCATCAGTGAGTCGTCAGGGAGGAACACCATATATTTT
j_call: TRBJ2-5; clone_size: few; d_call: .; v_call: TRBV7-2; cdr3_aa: CASSLAFRGAGGTQYF; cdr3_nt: TGTGCCAGCAGCTTAGCGTTTCGAGGCGCAGGAGGGACCCAGTACTTC
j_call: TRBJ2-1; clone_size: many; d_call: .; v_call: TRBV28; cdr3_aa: CASSFNHEQFF; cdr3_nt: TGTGCCAGCAGTTTCAACCATGAGCAGTTCTTC
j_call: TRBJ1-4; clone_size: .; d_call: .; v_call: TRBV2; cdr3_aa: CASSVVGNEKLFF; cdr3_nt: TGTGCCAGCAGTGTAGTGGGAAATGAAAAACTGTTTTTT
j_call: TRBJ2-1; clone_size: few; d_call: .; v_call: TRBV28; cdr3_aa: CASGGPRNEQFF; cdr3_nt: TGTGCCAGCGGGGGGCCTAGGAATGAGCAGTTCTTC
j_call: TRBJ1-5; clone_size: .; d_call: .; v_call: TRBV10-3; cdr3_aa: CAISDPRAGDPQHF; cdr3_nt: TGTGCCATCAGTGACCCCAGGGCGGGTGACCCCCAGCATTTT
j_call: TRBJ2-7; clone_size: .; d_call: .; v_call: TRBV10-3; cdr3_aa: CAISDRGPQYF; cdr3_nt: TGTGCCATCAGTGATCGAGGCCCCCAGTACTTC
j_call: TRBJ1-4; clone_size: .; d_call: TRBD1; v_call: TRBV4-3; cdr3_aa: CASSRGQINEKLFF; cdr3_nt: TGCGCCAGCAGCCGGGGACAGATCAATGAAAAACTGTTTTTT
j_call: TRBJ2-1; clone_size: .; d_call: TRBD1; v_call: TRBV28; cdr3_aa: CATQQFLGQGYNEQFF; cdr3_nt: TGTGCCACCCAGCAGTTTTTGGGACAGGGCTACAATGAGCAGTTCTTC
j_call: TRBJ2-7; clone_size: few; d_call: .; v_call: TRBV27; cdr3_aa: CASSFVPPRPHEQYF; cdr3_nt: TGTGCCAGCAGTTTTGTTCCTCCGAGACCCCACGAGCAGTACTTC
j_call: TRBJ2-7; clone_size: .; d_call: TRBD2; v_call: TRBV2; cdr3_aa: CASSVHFPGGGEQYF; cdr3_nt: TGTGCCAGCAGTGTGCACTTTCCCGGGGGAGGGGAGCAGTACTTC
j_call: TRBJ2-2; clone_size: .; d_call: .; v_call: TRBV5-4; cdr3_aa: CASSSSGVNTGELFF; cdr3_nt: TGTGCCAGCAGCTCGAGCGGAGTGAACACCGGGGAGCTGTTTTTT
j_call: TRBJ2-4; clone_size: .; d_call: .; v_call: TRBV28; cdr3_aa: CASSLLRHTKNIQYF; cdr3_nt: TGTGCCAGCAGTTTATTAAGACATACCAAAAACATTCAGTACTTC
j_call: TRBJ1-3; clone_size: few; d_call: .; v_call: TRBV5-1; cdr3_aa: CASSDTGPGGNTIYF; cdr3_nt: TGCGCCAGCAGCGACACGGGGCCCGGTGGGAACACCATATATTTT
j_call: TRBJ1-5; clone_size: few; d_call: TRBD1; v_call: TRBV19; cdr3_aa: CASSMGQGRPQHF; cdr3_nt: TGTGCCAGTAGTATGGGACAGGGCCGGCCCCAGCATTTT
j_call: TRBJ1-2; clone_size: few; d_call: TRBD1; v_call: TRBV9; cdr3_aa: CASSPTGVSGYTF; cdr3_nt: TGTGCCAGCAGCCCTACAGGGGTGAGTGGCTACACCTTC
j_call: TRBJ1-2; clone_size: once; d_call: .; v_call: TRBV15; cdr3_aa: CATSRYSTGYTF; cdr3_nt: TGTGCCACCAGCAGATACAGTACTGGCTACACCTTC
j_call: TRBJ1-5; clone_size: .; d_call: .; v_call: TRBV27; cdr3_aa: CASSLRGLSNQPQHF; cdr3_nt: TGTGCCAGCAGTTTACGCGGGCTAAGCAATCAGCCCCAGCATTTT
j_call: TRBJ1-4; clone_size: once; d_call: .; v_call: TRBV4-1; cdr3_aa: CASSRPLEKLFF; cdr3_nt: TGCGCCAGCAGCCGGCCCCTTGAAAAACTGTTTTTT
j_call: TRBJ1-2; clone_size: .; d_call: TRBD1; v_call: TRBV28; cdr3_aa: CASNTRGGGNYGYTF; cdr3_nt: TGTGCCAGCAATACACGCGGAGGGGGCAACTATGGCTACACCTTC
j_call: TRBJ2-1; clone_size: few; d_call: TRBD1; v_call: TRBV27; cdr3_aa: CASTVIPGQGANEQFF; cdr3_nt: TGTGCCAGCACTGTTATACCGGGACAGGGGGCCAATGAGCAGTTCTTC